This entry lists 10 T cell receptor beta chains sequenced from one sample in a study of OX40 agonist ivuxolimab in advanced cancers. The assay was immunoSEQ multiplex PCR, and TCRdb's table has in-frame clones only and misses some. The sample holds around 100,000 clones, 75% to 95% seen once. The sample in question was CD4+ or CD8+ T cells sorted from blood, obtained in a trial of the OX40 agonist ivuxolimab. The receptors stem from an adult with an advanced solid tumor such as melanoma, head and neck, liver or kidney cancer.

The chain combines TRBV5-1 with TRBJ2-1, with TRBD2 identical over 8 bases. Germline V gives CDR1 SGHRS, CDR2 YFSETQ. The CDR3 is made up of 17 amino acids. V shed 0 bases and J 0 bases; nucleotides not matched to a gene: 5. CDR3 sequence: CASSLAPSGFSYNEQFF. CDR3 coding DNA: TGCGCCAGCAGCTTGGCCCCTAGCGGGTTCTCCTACAATGAGCAGTTCTTC. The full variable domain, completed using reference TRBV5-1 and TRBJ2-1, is KAGVTQTPRYLIKTRGQQVTLSCSPISGHRSVSWYQQTPGQGLQFLFEYFSETQRNKGNFPGRFSGRQFSNSRSEMNVSTLELGDSALYLCASSLAPSGFSYNEQFFGPGTRLTVL.

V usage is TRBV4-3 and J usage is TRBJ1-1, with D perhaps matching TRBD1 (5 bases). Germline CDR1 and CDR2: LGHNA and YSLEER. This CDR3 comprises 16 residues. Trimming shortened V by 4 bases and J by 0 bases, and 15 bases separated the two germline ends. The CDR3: CASSRGPQGLNTEAFF. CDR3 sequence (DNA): TGCGCCAGCAGCCGCGGTCCTCAGGGACTGAACACTGAAGCTTTCTTT.

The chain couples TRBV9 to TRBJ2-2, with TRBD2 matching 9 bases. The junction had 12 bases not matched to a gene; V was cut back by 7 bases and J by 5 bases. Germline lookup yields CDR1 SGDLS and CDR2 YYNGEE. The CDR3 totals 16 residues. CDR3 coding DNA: TGTGCCAGCGGATTTAGCGGGAGTCCCGGAACCGGGGAGCTGTTTTTT. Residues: CASGFSGSPGTGELFF.

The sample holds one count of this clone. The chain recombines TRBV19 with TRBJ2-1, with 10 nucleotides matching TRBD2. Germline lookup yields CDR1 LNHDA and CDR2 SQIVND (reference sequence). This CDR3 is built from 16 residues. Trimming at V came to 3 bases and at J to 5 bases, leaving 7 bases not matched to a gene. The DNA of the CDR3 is TGTGCCAGTAGTATGATACTAGCGGGACCCAACAATGAGCAGTTCTTC. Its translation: CASSMILAGPNNEQFF.

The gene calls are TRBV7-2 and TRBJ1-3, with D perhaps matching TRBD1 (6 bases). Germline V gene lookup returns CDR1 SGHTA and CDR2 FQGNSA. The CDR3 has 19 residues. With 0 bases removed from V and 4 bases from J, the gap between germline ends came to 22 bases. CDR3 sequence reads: CASSLAEGGLGTSGNTIYF. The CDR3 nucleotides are TGTGCCAGCAGCTTAGCGGAGGGGGGACTAGGGACGTCAGGAAACACCATATATTTT.

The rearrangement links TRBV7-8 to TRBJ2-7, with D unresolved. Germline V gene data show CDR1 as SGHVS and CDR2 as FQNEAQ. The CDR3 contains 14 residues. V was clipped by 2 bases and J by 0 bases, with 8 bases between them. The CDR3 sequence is CASSLRAGSYEQYF. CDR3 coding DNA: TGTGCCAGCAGCTTAAGGGCAGGCTCCTACGAGCAGTACTTC.

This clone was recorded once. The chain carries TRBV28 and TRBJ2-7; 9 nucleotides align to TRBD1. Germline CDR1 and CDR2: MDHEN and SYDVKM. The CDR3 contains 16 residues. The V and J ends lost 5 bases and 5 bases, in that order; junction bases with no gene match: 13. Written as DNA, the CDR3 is TGTGCCAGCAGTCTCCCATTAGGGACAGGGAGGAACGAGCAGTACTTC. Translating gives CASSLPLGTGRNEQYF.

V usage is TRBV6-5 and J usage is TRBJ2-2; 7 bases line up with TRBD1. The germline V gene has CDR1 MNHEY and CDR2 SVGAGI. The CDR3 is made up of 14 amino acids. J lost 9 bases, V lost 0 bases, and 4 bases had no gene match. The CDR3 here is CASSYSQGVWELFF. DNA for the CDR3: TGTGCCAGCAGTTACTCGCAGGGGGTATGGGAGCTGTTTTTT.

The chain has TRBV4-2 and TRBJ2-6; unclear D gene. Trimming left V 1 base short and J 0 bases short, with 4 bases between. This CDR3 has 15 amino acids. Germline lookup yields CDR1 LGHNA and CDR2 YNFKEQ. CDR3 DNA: TGTGCCAGCAGCCAAGGGTACTCTGGGGCCAACGTCCTGACTTTC. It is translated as CASSQGYSGANVLTF.

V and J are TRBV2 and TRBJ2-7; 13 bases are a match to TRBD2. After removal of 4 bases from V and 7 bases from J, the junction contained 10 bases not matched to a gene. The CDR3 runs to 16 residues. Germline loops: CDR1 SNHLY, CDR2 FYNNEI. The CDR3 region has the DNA TGTGCCAGCAGTGCTCCGTCCGGGACTAGCGGGGAGGAGCAGTACTTC. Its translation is CASSAPSGTSGEEQYF.